Shown below are 6 T cell receptor beta chains from a single sample sequenced in a study of PD-1 blockade in classical Hodgkin lymphoma. Assay: immunoSEQ multiplex PCR; the TCRdb copy retains only in-frame clones and omits some. The sample includes more than 15,000 clones, roughly nine tenths of them seen just once. The sample's time point: newly diagnosed, previously untreated cHL patient sample. The sequenced sample was peripheral blood mononuclear cells (PBMCs). The receptors originated from a human donor with classical Hodgkin lymphoma.

V usage is TRBV19 and J usage is TRBJ1-1; D remains ambiguous. V lost 4 bases and J 7 bases, leaving 7 bases between the germline ends. Per the germline V gene, CDR1 is LNHDA and CDR2 is SQIVND (reference sequence). The CDR3 is 11 amino acids. CDR3 protein: CASSTRYEAFF. Written as DNA, the CDR3 is TGTGCCAGTAGTACCAGATATGAAGCTTTCTTT.

The chain uses TRBV10-2 and TRBJ2-7; D ambiguous. CDR3 size: 13 residues. Between the trimmed V and J ends, which lost 4 bases and 3 bases, there was a span of 10 bases. Germline V CDR1 and CDR2: WSHSY, SAAADI. The CDR3 nucleotides read TGCGCCAGCAGTGGCCCCCCGATCTACGAGCAGTACTTC. This translates into CASSGPPIYEQYF.

The genes are TRBV28 and TRBJ2-3; 7 bases line up with TRBD2. The CDR3 has 15 residues. V trimming: 3 bases; J trimming: 5 bases; junction bases outside the gene matches: 8. Germline values: CDR1 MDHEN, CDR2 SYDVKM. CDR3 amino acids: CASSFGGSKGDTQYF. The DNA for the CDR3 is TGTGCCAGCAGTTTTGGCGGGAGTAAGGGAGATACGCAGTATTTT.

On this clone itself: Germline is not matched at one junction end, which may reflect a read error. The chain links TRBV11-1 to TRBJ2-5; 11 nucleotides agree with TRBD2. Germline V gene sequence: CDR1 SGHAT, CDR2 FQDESV (reference sequence). The CDR3 contains 14 residues. The CDR3 DNA is TGTGCCAGCAGCCTAGCGGGGGGCCAAGAGACCCAGTACTTC. Translation: CASSLAGGQETQYF.

The chain joins TRBV14 to TRBJ2-3; D tentatively reads TRBD1 or TRBD2 (5 bases each). CDR3 length equals 16 residues. V dropped 6 bases and J dropped 4 bases, with 20 bases sitting between them. Germline values: CDR1 SGHDN, CDR2 FVKESK. The CDR3 DNA reads TGTGCCAGCAGTTTCAGGAGGAGTCAGGGCCCAGATACGCAGTATTTT. Amino acids: CASSFRRSQGPDTQYF.

The chain employs TRBV11-3 and TRBJ1-1; TRBD1 might be the D (5 bases). The CDR3 has 15 residues. Germline loops: CDR1 SGHNT, CDR2 YENEEA. Trimming shortened V by 5 bases and J by 4 bases, and 17 bases separated the two germline ends. The CDR3 protein is CASSEDLGGSTEAFF. CDR3 nucleotides: TGTGCCAGCAGCGAGGATTTGGGGGGGTCCACTGAAGCTTTCTTT.